This T cell receptor (beta chain) was retrieved from a study of blood T cells in healthy people across ages. General study results and limits: TCR beta diversity, measured per million T cells, fell in a roughly linear way with age.

This CDR3 has 17 residues. V dropped 0 bases and J dropped 2 bases, with 15 bases sitting between them. Per germline, CDR1 SGHTA and CDR2 FQGTGA. Sample-barcoded 5' priming and a J-beta primer mix drove a second PCR of 7 to 11 cycles. The yield of each sample was at least 2.5 million CDR3-containing paired-end reads. TCRdb independently ran MiXCR on the 5' RACE reads; one entry per CDR3 protein. The data show roughly 730,000 distinct CDR3 sequences, approximately 53% seen once. This clonotype was seen only a few times. Its matching antigen is unknown. Researchers report isolating at least 6 million PBMCs per sample.

Sequenced sample: blood. This TCR was recovered from a man aged 40-49 years in good health. The rearrangement uses TRBV7-3 and TRBJ2-3; possible D gene TRBD2, 6 bases. In nucleotides, the CDR3 is TGTGCCAGCAGCTTAACCGCCGGGACTCCCGACACAGATACGCAGTATTTT. Its protein product is CASSLTAGTPDTDTQYF.